Shown below are 32 T cell receptor beta chains from a single sample sequenced in a study of cytomegalovirus exposure and HLA in healthy donors. The PCR employed 60 Vbeta primers together with 13 Jbeta primers. Data came from immunoSEQ multiplex PCR; TCRdb stores just in-frame clones and leaves some out. The sample holds about 170,000 clones, 84% seen once. Sequences were obtained from PBMCs. The receptors were sampled from a boy under 10 years old in good health and CMV-seronegative.

V usage is TRBV11-2 and J usage is TRBJ2-7; 7 positions match TRBD1. The CDR3 contains 14 residues. Germline values: CDR1 SGHAT, CDR2 FQNNGV. V trimming: 6 bases; J trimming: 3 bases; junction bases outside the gene matches: 8. CDR3 loop: CASSSDRRRYEQYF. In nucleotides, the CDR3 is TGTGCCAGCAGTTCGGACAGGAGGCGCTACGAGCAGTACTTC. The variable domain in full, with the rest retrieved from reference TRBV11-2 and TRBJ2-7, is EAGVAQSPRYKIIEKRQSVAFWCNPISGHATLYWYQQILGQGPKLLIQFQNNGVVDDSQLPKDRFSAERLKGVDSTLKIQPAKLEDSAVYLCASSSDRRRYEQYFGPGTRLTVT.

Here the CDR3 DNA reads TGTGCCAGCACTCCCTTAAGGGGGGGCCCCAGGGTCTACACCTTC. Its protein is CASTPLRGGPRVYTF. V and J are TRBV2 and TRBJ1-2, with D perhaps TRBD1 (6 bases). In germline, CDR1 is SNHLY, CDR2 FYNNEI. The length of the CDR3 is 15 residues. Deletions cut 7 bases from V and 10 bases from J, with 25 bases between.

This chain connects TRBV28 to TRBJ2-2, with D tentatively TRBD2 (5 bases). The V gene's germline CDR1 is MDHEN and CDR2 SYDVKM. Trimming cost V 10 bases and J 7 bases, with 16 bases left between them. This CDR3 comprises 13 residues. The CDR3 is CATLAPFGGELFF. For the CDR3, the DNA is TGTGCCACCCTAGCCCCCTTTGGCGGGGAGCTGTTTTTT. Combining the CDR3 with reference TRBV28 and TRBJ2-2 gives the whole variable domain DVKVTQSSRYLVKRTGEKVFLECVQDMDHENMFWYRQDPGLGLRLIYFSYDVKMKEKGDIPEGYSVSREKKERFSLILESASTNQTSMYLCATLAPFGGELFFGEGSRLTVL.

This rearrangement joins TRBV2 to TRBJ2-7, with a tentative D call TRBD2 (5 bases). V was cut by 10 bases and J by 3 bases, with 13 bases left in between. Germline V CDR1 and CDR2: SNHLY, FYNNEI. This CDR3 is built from 12 residues. The CDR3: CATAGSGYEQYF. The DNA for the CDR3 is TGTGCCACCGCGGGTTCAGGCTACGAGCAGTACTTC.

The genes are TRBV6-4 and TRBJ1-3; D perhaps matches TRBD1 (5 bases). Trimming shortened V by 6 bases and J by 1 base, and 13 bases separated the two germline ends. Germline V gene lookup returns CDR1 MRHNA and CDR2 SNTAGT. The CDR3 covers 15 residues. CDR3 bases: TGTGCCAGCAGAGGGGCTGGGCCATCTGGAAACACCATATATTTT. Protein: CASRGAGPSGNTIYF.

The chain employs TRBV14 and TRBJ2-7; 10 bases are shared with TRBD1. This CDR3 contains 14 residues. Germline trimming cut 6 bases from V and 2 bases from J; bases unmatched to any gene: 4. CDR1 and CDR2 (germline): SGHDN, FVKESK. CDR3 nucleotide sequence: TGTGCCAGCAGAGGGACAGGGGTAACCTACGAGCAGTACTTC. This gives the protein CASRGTGVTYEQYF.

The rearrangement joins TRBV12-5 to TRBJ1-2; 8 bases fit TRBD1. Trimming took 2 bases from V and 1 from J; bases not matched to a gene: 6. The CDR3 consists of 16 residues. Germline CDR1 reads LGHNT; CDR2 reads FRNRAP. The CDR3 spells CASGLPRGRGNYGYTF. CDR3 DNA: TGTGCTAGTGGTTTGCCCAGGGGGCGCGGTAACTATGGCTACACCTTC.

DNA for the CDR3: TGCAGCGTGGATAGACAGGGGGCCTACAATGAGCAGTTCTTC. It translates to CSVDRQGAYNEQFF. The V call is TRBV29-1, the J call TRBJ2-1; 9 nucleotides line up with TRBD1. Germline loops: CDR1 SQVTM, CDR2 ANQGSEA. The CDR3 has 14 residues. Unmatched junction bases numbered 5, after V lost 6 bases and J lost 2 bases.

Here the CDR3 reads CASSLGGSYGYTF. As DNA, the CDR3 is TGTGCCAGCAGCTTGGGAGGGAGCTATGGCTACACCTTC. This chain links TRBV5-5 with TRBJ1-2, with D hard to call. Per the germline V gene, CDR1 is SGHKS and CDR2 is YYEKEE (reference sequence). V dropped 0 bases and J dropped 4 bases, with 7 bases sitting between them. This CDR3 comprises 13 residues.

This clone has only one observation. The V call is TRBV5-1, the J call TRBJ2-2, with TRBD1 matching 8 bases. The germline CDR1 and CDR2 sequences are SGHRS and YFSETQ. The trim removed 0 bases at V and 7 bases at J, leaving 8 bases unmatched. The CDR3 is 16 amino acids. The CDR3 is CASSLGPGGHDGELFF. The CDR3 coding sequence is TGCGCCAGCAGCTTGGGACCAGGGGGCCACGACGGGGAGCTGTTTTTT.

The rearrangement joins TRBV5-6 to TRBJ2-3; a possible D gene is TRBD1 (5 bases). This CDR3 is built from 15 residues. Per germline, CDR1 SGHDT and CDR2 YYEEEE. V was clipped by 1 base and J by 2 bases, with 11 bases between them. CDR3 region: CASSLYGAATDTQYF. The CDR3 DNA is TGTGCCAGCAGCTTGTATGGGGCCGCCACAGATACGCAGTATTTT.

This clone turned up a few times. J is TRBJ1-1 and V is TRBV6-1, with 7 bases fitting TRBD1. This CDR3 comprises 14 residues. Germline CDR1 reads MNHNS; CDR2 reads SASEGT. V lost 4 bases, J lost 0 bases, and 2 bases stayed unmatched. The CDR3 DNA sequence: TGTGCCAGCAGTGGGGGACAGCTGAACACTGAAGCTTTCTTT. This codes for CASSGGQLNTEAFF.

The rearrangement joins TRBV7-6 to TRBJ2-7; TRBD2 agrees at 10 bases. The ends lost 7 bases at V and 7 bases at J; junction bases unmatched: 7. This CDR3 contains 13 residues. Germline CDR1 and CDR2: SGHVS and FNYEAQ. Here the CDR3 DNA reads TGTGCCAGCACTCTCAGCGGGAGGGAGGAGCAGTACTTC. The encoded protein is CASTLSGREEQYF.

The chain carries TRBV25-1 and TRBJ1-1; the match to TRBD1 covers 7 bases. The V gene's germline CDR1 is MGHDK and CDR2 SYGVNS. V was clipped by 3 bases and J by 9 bases; unmatched bases: 4. The CDR3 is 12 residues long. The chain's CDR3 is CASSEGQRQAFF. The CDR3 DNA follows: TGTGCCAGCAGTGAGGGACAGCGACAAGCTTTCTTT. Using reference TRBV25-1 and TRBJ1-1 for the parts outside the CDR3, the full variable domain is EADIYQTPRYLVIGTGKKITLECSQTMGHDKMYWYQQDPGMELHLIHYSYGVNSTEKGDLSSESTVSRIRTEHFPLTLESARPSHTSQYLCASSEGQRQAFFGQGTRLTVV.

The rearrangement uses TRBV7-2 and TRBJ2-7; 10 nucleotides line up with TRBD2. Germline CDR1 reads SGHTA; CDR2 reads FQGNSA. The CDR3 runs 13 residues. V gave up 5 bases and J gave up 3 bases; unmatched junction bases: 1. The CDR3 spells CASSTSGDYEQYF. CDR3 nucleotide sequence: TGTGCCAGCAGCACTAGCGGGGACTACGAGCAGTACTTC. Combining the CDR3 with reference TRBV7-2 and TRBJ2-7 gives the whole variable domain GAGVSQSPSNKVTEKGKDVELRCDPISGHTALYWYRQSLGQGLEFLIYFQGNSAPDKSGLPSDRFSAERTGGSVSTLTIQRTQQEDSAVYLCASSTSGDYEQYFGPGTRLTVT.

This clone has only one observation. V gene TRBV11-2 combines with J gene TRBJ2-7, with a weak D call TRBD1 (6 bases). Trimming removed 0 bases at V and 4 bases at J, with 13 bases between. Germline V gene data show CDR1 as SGHAT and CDR2 as FQNNGV. The CDR3 runs to 15 residues. The CDR3 is CASSLDSVRGYEQYF. CDR3 coding DNA: TGTGCCAGCAGCTTAGATAGCGTCAGGGGTTACGAGCAGTACTTC.

The chain uses TRBV7-8 and TRBJ2-3; D call uncertain. Per germline, CDR1 SGHVS and CDR2 FQNEAQ. The CDR3 is 16 amino acids. Trimming removed 5 bases from V and 0 bases from J, with 15 bases in between. CDR3 amino acids: CASSPPAEPSTDTQYF. CDR3 in DNA: TGTGCCAGCAGCCCCCCGGCGGAGCCAAGCACAGATACGCAGTATTTT.

This clone is a singleton in its sample. V usage is TRBV27 and J usage is TRBJ2-1; no clear D. V was clipped by 2 bases and J by 2 bases, with 4 bases between them. The V gene's germline CDR1 is MNHEY and CDR2 SMNVEV (reference sequence). The CDR3 extends over 13 amino acids. CDR3 bases: TGTGCCAGCAGTTTAGGAGCCTACAATGAGCAGTTCTTC. Translating it yields CASSLGAYNEQFF.

V usage is TRBV28 and J usage is TRBJ2-3; 11 bases map to TRBD2. Germline trimming cut 3 bases from V and 0 bases from J; bases unmatched to any gene: 11. CDR3 length: 19 residues. Germline V CDR1 and CDR2: MDHEN, SYDVKM. The CDR3 DNA is TGTGCCAGCAGTTTCCCCCTAGCGGGAGGTTTTTTAAGCACAGATACGCAGTATTTT. It encodes CASSFPLAGGFLSTDTQYF.

This chain joins TRBV2 and TRBJ2-1, with D maybe TRBD2 (7 bases). The germline V gene has CDR1 SNHLY and CDR2 FYNNEI. The V and J ends lost 5 bases and 4 bases respectively, with 18 bases between them. The CDR3 length is 16 residues. The DNA for the CDR3 is TGTGCCAGCAGTCGGGGGGCTTTCCCAGGGTACAATGAGCAGTTCTTC. It is translated as CASSRGAFPGYNEQFF.

The chain couples TRBV7-6 to TRBJ1-2, with a weak D call TRBD1 (6 bases). CDR1 is SGHVS, CDR2 FNYEAQ, per germline. V was pared by 0 bases and J by 6 bases, with 11 bases between. This CDR3 is 14 amino acids long. The CDR3 DNA follows: TGTGCCAGCAGCTTAGCGGCACAGGGCCATGGCTACACCTTC. Its protein is CASSLAAQGHGYTF.

This chain joins TRBV7-2 and TRBJ2-7; 7 nucleotides agree with TRBD1. The CDR3 extends over 14 amino acids. The germline V gene encodes CDR1 SGHTA and CDR2 FQGNSA. The trim removed 4 bases at V and 2 bases at J, leaving 5 bases unmatched. Here the CDR3 reads CASSYRDRTYEQYF. The DNA of the CDR3 is TGTGCCAGCAGCTACCGGGACAGAACCTACGAGCAGTACTTC. Drawing the rest from reference TRBV7-2 and TRBJ2-7, the complete variable domain is GAGVSQSPSNKVTEKGKDVELRCDPISGHTALYWYRQSLGQGLEFLIYFQGNSAPDKSGLPSDRFSAERTGGSVSTLTIQRTQQEDSAVYLCASSYRDRTYEQYFGPGTRLTVT.

The V call is TRBV29-1, the J call TRBJ2-1; 9 bases map to TRBD2. CDR1 is SQVTM and CDR2 is ANQGSEA in the germline V gene. The CDR3 is made up of 14 amino acids. V gave up 8 bases and J gave up 9 bases; unmatched junction bases: 14. CDR3 region: CSYIPGLARSEQFF. The CDR3 bases are TGCAGCTATATTCCGGGACTAGCCCGGAGTGAGCAGTTCTTC.

This clone appeared a single time. J is TRBJ2-7 and V is TRBV7-2; D might be TRBD2 (5 bases). This CDR3 is built from 13 residues. The germline gives CDR1 SGHTA, CDR2 FQGNSA. Trimming took 5 bases from V and 3 from J, leaving 11 bases between them. CDR3 bases: TGTGCCAGCAGCCCGGTACGGGGCTACGAGCAGTACTTC. This encodes CASSPVRGYEQYF.

This clone was detected a few times. The chain links TRBV5-4 to TRBJ2-3, with 7 bases fitting TRBD2. V shed 4 bases, J shed 1 base, and the junction held 3 bases outside the gene matches. Looked up from germline, CDR1 is SGHNT and CDR2 is YYREEE (reference sequence). CDR3 size: 14 residues. The CDR3 nucleotides are TGTGCCAGCAGCGCCACTAGCGGCACAGATACGCAGTATTTT. Its protein is CASSATSGTDTQYF.

This clone was recorded once. This chain joins TRBV10-3 and TRBJ2-7; 7 nucleotides agree with TRBD1. The ends lost 3 bases at V and 4 bases at J; junction bases unmatched: 15. The CDR3 loop spans 17 amino acids. Germline V CDR1 and CDR2: ENHRY, SYGVKD. The CDR3 DNA follows: TGTGCCATCAGTGAAGGGGCCCGGAGACAGGGTTCATACGAGCAGTACTTC. Its translation is CAISEGARRQGSYEQYF.

This clone was counted between two and nine times. The V call is TRBV28, the J call TRBJ1-1; 11 bases line up with TRBD1. V lost 10 bases and J lost 7; bases outside the gene matches: 11. The CDR3 is 14 residues long. CDR1 and CDR2 (germline): MDHEN, SYDVKM. CDR3 amino acids: CATRTGGGFSEAFF. In DNA form, the CDR3 reads TGTGCCACCCGGACAGGGGGCGGATTCAGTGAAGCTTTCTTT.

This sequence joins TRBV21-1 and TRBJ2-4; the table names TRBD2, a call not compared with the DNA. TRBV21-1 is an annotated pseudogene. The CDR3 runs to 21 residues. The DNA of the CDR3 is TGTGCCAGCAGCAACCGTCGGAGAGTAGCGGAACACATCATAGCCAAAAACATTCAGTACTTC. Residues: CASSNRRRVAEHIIAKNIQYF.

This chain connects TRBV10-3 to TRBJ1-2; D perhaps matches TRBD1 (5 bases). Trimming took 3 bases from V and 6 from J, leaving 17 bases between them. Germline V CDR1 and CDR2: ENHRY, SYGVKD. The CDR3 totals 15 residues. For the CDR3, the DNA is TGTGCCATCAGTGATGGGGCAGGGTCCTTAAATGGCTACACCTTC. Its protein product is CAISDGAGSLNGYTF.

The V call is TRBV19, the J call TRBJ1-5; TRBD1 matches at 7 bases. The ends lost 5 bases at V and 4 bases at J; junction bases unmatched: 14. The germline V gene encodes CDR1 LNHDA and CDR2 SQIVND (reference sequence). This CDR3 spans 17 amino acids. In DNA form, the CDR3 reads TGTGCCAGTAGTCCCGGGGGACAGCGGGGGGGGAATCAGCCCCAGCATTTT. It specifies CASSPGGQRGGNQPQHF.

CDR3 region: CASSLRQPTNEKLFF. The CDR3 region has the DNA TGTGCCAGCAGCCTTAGACAGCCAACTAATGAAAAACTGTTTTTT. The chain couples TRBV28 to TRBJ1-4; D is possibly TRBD1 (5 bases). V was trimmed by 6 bases and J by 0 bases, leaving 11 bases between them. The CDR3 is 15 residues long. CDR1 and CDR2 (germline): MDHEN, SYDVKM.

This clone was recorded only once. The rearrangement joins TRBV4-2 to TRBJ1-5; D remains unclear. The germline CDR1 and CDR2 sequences are LGHNA and YNFKEQ. The CDR3 is made up of 16 amino acids. The V and J ends lost 1 base and 2 bases respectively, with 12 bases between them. CDR3 amino acids: CASSQGTLRGNQPQHF. The CDR3 DNA reads as TGTGCCAGCAGCCAAGGGACTCTAAGGGGCAATCAGCCCCAGCATTTT.